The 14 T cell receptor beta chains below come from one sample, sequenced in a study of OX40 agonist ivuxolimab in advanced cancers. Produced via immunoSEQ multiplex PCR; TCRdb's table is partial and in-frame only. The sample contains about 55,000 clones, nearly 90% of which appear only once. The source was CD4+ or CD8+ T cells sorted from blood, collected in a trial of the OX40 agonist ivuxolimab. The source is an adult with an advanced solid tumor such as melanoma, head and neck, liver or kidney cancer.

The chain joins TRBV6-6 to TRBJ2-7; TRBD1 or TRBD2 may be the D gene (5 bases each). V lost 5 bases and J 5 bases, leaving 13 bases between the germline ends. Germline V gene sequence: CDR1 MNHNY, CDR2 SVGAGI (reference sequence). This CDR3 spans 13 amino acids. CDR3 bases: TGTGCCAGCAGTCCGAGGGACGTCCACGAGCAGTACGTC. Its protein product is CASSPRDVHEQYV.

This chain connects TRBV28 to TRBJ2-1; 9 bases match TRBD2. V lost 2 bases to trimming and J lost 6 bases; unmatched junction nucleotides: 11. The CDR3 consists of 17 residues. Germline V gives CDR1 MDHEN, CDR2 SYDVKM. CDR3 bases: TGTGCCAGCAGTTTAAGAATAGCGGGAGTCGGTGGCAATGAGCAGTTCTTC. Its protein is CASSLRIAGVGGNEQFF. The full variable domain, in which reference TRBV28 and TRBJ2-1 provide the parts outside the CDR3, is DVKVTQSSRYLVKRTGEKVFLECVQDMDHENMFWYRQDPGLGLRLIYFSYDVKMKEKGDIPEGYSVSREKKERFSLILESASTNQTSMYLCASSLRIAGVGGNEQFFGPGTRLTVL.

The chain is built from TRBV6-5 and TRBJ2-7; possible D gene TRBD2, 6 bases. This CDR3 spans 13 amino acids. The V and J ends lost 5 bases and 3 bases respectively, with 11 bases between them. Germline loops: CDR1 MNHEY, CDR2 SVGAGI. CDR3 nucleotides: TGTGCCAGCAGTCTGCGGGACGGCTACGAGCAGTACTTC. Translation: CASSLRDGYEQYF.

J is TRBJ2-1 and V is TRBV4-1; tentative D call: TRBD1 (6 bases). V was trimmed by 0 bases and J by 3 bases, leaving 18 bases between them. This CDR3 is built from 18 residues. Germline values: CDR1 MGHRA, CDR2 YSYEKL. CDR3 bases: TGCGCCAGCAGCCAAGATAAGAGTGGACAGCCCAACTACAATGAGCAGTTCTTC. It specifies CASSQDKSGQPNYNEQFF.

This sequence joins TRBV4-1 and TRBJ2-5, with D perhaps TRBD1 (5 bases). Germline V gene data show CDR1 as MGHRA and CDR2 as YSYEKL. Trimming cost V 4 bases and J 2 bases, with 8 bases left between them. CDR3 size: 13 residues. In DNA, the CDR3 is TGCGCCAGCAGCCCAGGGCCTCAAGAGACCCAGTACTTC. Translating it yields CASSPGPQETQYF.

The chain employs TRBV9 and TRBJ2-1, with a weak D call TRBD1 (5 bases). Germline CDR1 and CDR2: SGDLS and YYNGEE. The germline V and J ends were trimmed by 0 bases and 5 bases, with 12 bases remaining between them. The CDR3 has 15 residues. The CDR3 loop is CASSVAGAWHNEQFF. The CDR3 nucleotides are TGTGCCAGCAGCGTAGCTGGGGCCTGGCACAATGAGCAGTTCTTC. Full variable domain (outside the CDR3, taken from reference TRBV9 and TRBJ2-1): DSGVTQTPKHLITATGQRVTLRCSPRSGDLSVYWYQQSLDQGLQFLIQYYNGEERAKGNILERFSAQQFPDLHSELNLSSLELGDSALYFCASSVAGAWHNEQFFGPGTRLTVL.

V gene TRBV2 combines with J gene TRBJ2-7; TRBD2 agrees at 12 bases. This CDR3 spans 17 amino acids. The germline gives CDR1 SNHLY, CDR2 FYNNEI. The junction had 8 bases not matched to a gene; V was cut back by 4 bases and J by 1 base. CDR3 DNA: TGTGCCAGCAGTGTCCGAACTAGCGGGAGGTTTTCCTACGAGCAGTACGTC. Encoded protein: CASSVRTSGRFSYEQYV.

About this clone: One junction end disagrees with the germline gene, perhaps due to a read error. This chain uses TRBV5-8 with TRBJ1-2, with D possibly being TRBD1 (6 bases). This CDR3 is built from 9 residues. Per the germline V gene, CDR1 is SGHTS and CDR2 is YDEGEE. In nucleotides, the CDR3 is TGTGCCAGCAGCTTGGGACAGGACTTC. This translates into CASSLGQDF.

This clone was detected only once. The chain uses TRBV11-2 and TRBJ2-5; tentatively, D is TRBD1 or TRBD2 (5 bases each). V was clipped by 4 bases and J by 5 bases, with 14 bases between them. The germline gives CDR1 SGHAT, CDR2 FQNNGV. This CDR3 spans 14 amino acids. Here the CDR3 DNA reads TGTGCCAGCAGCTCCGACCTGGGGGAGGAGACCCAGTACTTC. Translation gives CASSSDLGEETQYF.

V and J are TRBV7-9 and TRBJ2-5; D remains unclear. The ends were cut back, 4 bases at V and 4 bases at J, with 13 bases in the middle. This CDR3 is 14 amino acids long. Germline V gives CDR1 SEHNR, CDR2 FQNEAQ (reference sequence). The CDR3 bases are TGTGCCAGCAGCTCTCAAGCAGGTCGAGAGACCCAGTACTTC. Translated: CASSSQAGRETQYF.

The CDR3 loop reads CASSLDFLESYGYTF. The CDR3 nucleotides are TGTGCCAGCAGCTTGGATTTCTTGGAGTCCTATGGCTACACCTTC. The chain employs TRBV5-4 and TRBJ1-2; D uncertain. Germline values: CDR1 SGHNT, CDR2 YYREEE (reference sequence). Deletions cut 0 bases from V and 4 bases from J, with 13 bases between. This CDR3 spans 15 amino acids.

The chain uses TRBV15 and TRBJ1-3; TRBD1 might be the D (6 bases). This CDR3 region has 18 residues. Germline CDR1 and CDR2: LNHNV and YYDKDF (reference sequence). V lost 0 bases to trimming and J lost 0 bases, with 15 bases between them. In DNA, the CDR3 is TGTGCCACCAGCAGAGAGGCCGGGCAGGGGTACTCTGGAAACACCATATATTTT. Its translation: CATSREAGQGYSGNTIYF.

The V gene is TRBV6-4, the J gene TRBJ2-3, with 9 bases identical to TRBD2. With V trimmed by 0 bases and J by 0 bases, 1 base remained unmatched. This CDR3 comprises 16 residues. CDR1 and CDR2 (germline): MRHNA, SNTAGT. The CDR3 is CASSDSTSGSTDTQYF. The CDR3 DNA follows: TGTGCCAGCAGTGACTCAACTAGCGGGAGCACAGATACGCAGTATTTT.

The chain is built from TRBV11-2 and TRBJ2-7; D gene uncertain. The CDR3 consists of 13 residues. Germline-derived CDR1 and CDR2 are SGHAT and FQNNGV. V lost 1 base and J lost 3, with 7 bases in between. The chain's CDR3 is CASSLGRNYEQYV. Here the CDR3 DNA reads TGTGCCAGCAGCTTAGGGCGGAACTACGAGCAGTACGTC.